This T cell receptor beta chain was recorded in a study of T cell repertoires in cytomegalovirus infection. Study at large: Based on public TCR beta signatures, there were indications of CMV infection and of a matching HLA type.

TCRdb reprocessed the reads with MiXCR, giving one entry per CDR3 protein. The repertoire has fewer than 350,000 distinct CDR3 sequences, around a sixth of them found once; the top ten carry around 12%. Of note for this clonotype: Its antigen is not identified.

Study observations and caveats: Ex vivo responses were dominated by HLA-C-restricted CMV-specific TCR beta clonotypes. Carriage of CMV together with the relevant HLA was identifiable through cumulative public TCR beta family frequency.

The sample consisted of PBMCs. The source of this sequence is a human donor in good health (CMV status not recorded). Some clones in this sample may be carry-over from other donors' samples.

CDR3 region: CASSYQRGPPYEQYF. CDR3 bases: TGTGCCAGCAGTTACCAAAGGGGACCCCCCTACGAGCAGTACTTC. V and J are TRBV6-5 and TRBJ2-7, with D possibly called TRBD1 or TRBD2 (5 bases each). The V gene's germline CDR1 is MNHEY and CDR2 SVGAGI. The V gene lost 2 bases and the J gene lost 2 bases, with 13 bases spanning the gap. This CDR3 is built from 15 residues.